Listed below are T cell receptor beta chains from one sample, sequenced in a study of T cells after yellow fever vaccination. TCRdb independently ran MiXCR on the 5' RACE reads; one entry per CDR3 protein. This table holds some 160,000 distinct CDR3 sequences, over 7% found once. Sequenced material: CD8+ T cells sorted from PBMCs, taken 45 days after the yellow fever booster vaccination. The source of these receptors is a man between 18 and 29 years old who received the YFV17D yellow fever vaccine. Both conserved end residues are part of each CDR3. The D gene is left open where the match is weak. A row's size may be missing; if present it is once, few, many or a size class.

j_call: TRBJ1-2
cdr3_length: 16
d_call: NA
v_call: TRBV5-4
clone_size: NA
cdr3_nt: TGTGCCAGCAGCTTGACTTCTCGGCCAAGGAACTATGGCTACACCTTC
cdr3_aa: CASSLTSRPRNYGYTF

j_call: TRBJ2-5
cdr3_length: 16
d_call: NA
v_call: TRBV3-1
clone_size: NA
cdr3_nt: TGTGCCAGCAGCCAAGGGAGGTTTATCTACCAAGAGACCCAGTACTTC
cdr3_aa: CASSQGRFIYQETQYF

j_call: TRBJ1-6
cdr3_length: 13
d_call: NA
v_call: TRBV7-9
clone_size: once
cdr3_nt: TGTGCCAGCAGCGATGAAAGGGAATCACCCCTCCACTTT
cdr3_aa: CASSDERESPLHF

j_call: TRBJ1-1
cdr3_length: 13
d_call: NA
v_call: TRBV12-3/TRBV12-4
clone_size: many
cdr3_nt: TGTGCCAGCAGCATCGGAGGACCCACTGAAGCTTTCTTT
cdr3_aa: CASSIGGPTEAFF

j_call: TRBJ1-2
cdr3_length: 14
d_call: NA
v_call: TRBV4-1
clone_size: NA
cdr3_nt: TGCGCCAGCAGCCCATTGGGGGAGGTCTTCGGCTACACCTTC
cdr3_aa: CASSPLGEVFGYTF

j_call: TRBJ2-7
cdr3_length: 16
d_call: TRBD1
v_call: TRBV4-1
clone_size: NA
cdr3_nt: TGCGCCAGCAGCCAACCAGACATGGGACAGGGCCACGAGCAGTACTTC
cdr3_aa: CASSQPDMGQGHEQYF

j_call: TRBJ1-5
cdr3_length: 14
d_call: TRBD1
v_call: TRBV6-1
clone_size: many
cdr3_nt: TGTGCCGCCAGGCAAACAGGGGTCCTCCAGCCCCAGCATTTT
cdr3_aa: CAARQTGVLQPQHF

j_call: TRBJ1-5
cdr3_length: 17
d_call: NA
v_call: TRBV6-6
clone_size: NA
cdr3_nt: TGTGCCAGCAGTTACGGGGGCGGAGCGTCTAGCAATCAGCCCCAGCATTTT
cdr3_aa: CASSYGGGASSNQPQHF

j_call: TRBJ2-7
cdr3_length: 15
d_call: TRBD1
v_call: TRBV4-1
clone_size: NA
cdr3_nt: TGCGCCAGCAGCCAAGGTGGCTACCCAGGGGGCGAGCAGTACTTC
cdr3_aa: CASSQGGYPGGEQYF

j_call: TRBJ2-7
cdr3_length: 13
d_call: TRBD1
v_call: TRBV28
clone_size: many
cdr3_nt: TGTGCCAGCAGTACGACAGGGGGATACGAGCAGTACTTC
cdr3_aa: CASSTTGGYEQYF

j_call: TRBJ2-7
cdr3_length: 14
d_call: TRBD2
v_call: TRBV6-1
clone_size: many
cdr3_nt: TGTGCCAGCAGCGAAGGCGGGGGCTCCTACGAGCAGTACTTC
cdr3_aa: CASSEGGGSYEQYF

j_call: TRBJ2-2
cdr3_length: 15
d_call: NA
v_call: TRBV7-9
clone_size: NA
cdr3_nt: TGTGCCAGCAGCTTTCTCCAGGCGTACACCGGGGAGCTGTTTTTT
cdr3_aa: CASSFLQAYTGELFF

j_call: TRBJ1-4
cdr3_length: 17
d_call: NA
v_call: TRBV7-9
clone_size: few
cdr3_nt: TGTGCCAGCAGCTTAGTAGGGGTTCGGTCTGTAAATGAAAAACTGTTTTTT
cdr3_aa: CASSLVGVRSVNEKLFF

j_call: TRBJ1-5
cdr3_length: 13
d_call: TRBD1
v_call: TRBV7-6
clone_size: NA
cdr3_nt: TGTGCCAGCAGCTTAACAGGGGATCAGCCCCAGCATTTT
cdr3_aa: CASSLTGDQPQHF

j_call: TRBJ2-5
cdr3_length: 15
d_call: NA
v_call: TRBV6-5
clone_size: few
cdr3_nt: TGTGCCAGCACCCCAGGGGTTCGGGGACAAGAGACCCAGTACTTC
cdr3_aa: CASTPGVRGQETQYF

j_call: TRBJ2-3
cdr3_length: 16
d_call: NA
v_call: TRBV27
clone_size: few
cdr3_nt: TGTGCCAGCAGTTTCTTCGCGGGACCTAGCACAGATACGCAGTATTTT
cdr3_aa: CASSFFAGPSTDTQYF

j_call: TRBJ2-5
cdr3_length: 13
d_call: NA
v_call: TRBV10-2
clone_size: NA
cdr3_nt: TGCGCCAGCAGTGAGTTCGGCCGCAGGACCCAGTACTTC
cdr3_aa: CASSEFGRRTQYF

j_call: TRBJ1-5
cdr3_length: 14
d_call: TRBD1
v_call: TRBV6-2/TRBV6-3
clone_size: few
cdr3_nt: TGTGCCAGCAGCCGCGGACAGGGTACATGGCCCCAGCATTTT
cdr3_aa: CASSRGQGTWPQHF

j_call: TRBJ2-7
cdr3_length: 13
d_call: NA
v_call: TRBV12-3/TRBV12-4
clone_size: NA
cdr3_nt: TGTGCCAGCAGCCCCAGGGGCCTCTACGAGCAGTACTTC
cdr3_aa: CASSPRGLYEQYF

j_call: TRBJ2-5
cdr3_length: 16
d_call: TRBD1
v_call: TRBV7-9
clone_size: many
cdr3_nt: TGTGCCAGCAGCTTCCGGGACAGGGGGCGCGAGGAGACCCAGTACTTC
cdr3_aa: CASSFRDRGREETQYF

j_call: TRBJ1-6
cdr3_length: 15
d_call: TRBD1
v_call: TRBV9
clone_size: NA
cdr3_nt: TGTGCCAGCAACCCTGGACAGGGGGCTAGATCACCCCTCCACTTT
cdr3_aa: CASNPGQGARSPLHF

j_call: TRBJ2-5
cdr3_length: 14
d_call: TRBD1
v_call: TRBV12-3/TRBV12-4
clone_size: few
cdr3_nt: TGTGCCAGCACCTATACAGGGGTACAAGAGACCCAGTACTTC
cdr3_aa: CASTYTGVQETQYF

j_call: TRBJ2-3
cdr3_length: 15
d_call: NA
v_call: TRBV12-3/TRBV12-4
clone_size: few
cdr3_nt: TGTGCCAGCAGCCGTGATGGGGGACCAACAGATACGCAGTATTTT
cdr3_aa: CASSRDGGPTDTQYF

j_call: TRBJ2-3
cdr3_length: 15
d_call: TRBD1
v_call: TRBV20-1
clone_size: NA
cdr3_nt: TGCAGTGCTCCATCGCCGGACAGGGGGACAGATACGCAGTATTTT
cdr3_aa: CSAPSPDRGTDTQYF

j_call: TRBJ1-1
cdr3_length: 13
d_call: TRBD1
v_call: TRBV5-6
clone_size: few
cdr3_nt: TGTGCCAGCAGCCGAGGGACAGCGCTCCAAGCTTTCTTT
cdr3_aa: CASSRGTALQAFF

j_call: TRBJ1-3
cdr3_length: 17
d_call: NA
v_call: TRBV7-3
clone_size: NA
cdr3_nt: TGTGCCAGCAGCTTAGAGTGGGGGGCCAACTCTGGAAACACCATATATTTT
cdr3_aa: CASSLEWGANSGNTIYF

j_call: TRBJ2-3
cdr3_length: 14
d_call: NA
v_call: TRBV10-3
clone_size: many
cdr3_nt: TGTGCCATCAGTGGAGGGTGGGGCACAGATACGCAGTATTTT
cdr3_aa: CAISGGWGTDTQYF

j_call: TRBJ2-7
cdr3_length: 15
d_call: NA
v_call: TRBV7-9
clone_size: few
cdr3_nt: TGTGCCAGCAGCTTCGCGGAGGGAGTCCCCTACGAGCAGTACTTC
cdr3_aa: CASSFAEGVPYEQYF

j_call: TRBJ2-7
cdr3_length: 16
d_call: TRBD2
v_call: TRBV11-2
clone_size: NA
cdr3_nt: TGTGCCAGCAGCTTAGGGTTGACTAGCCCCTCCTACGAGCAGTACTTC
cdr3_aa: CASSLGLTSPSYEQYF

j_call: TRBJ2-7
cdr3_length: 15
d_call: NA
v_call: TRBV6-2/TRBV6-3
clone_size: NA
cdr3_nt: TGTGCCAGCACCAAGACCGGGGCACCTCAATACGAGCAGTACTTC
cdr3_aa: CASTKTGAPQYEQYF

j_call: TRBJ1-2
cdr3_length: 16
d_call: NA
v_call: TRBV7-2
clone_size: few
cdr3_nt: TGTGCCAGCAGCTATAGAGGGACGGGGGATCTCTATGGCTACACCTTC
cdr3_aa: CASSYRGTGDLYGYTF

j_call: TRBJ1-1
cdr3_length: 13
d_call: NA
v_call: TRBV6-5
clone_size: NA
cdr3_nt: TGTGCCAGCAGTTACTCCACGAACACTGAAGCTTTCTTT
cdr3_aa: CASSYSTNTEAFF

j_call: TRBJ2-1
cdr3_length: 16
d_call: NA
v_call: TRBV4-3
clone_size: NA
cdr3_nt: TGCGCCAGCAGCCAAGTCCGGGGTACGCGGAACAATGAGCAGTTCTTC
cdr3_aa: CASSQVRGTRNNEQFF

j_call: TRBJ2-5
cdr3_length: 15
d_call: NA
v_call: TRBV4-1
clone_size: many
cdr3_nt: TGCGCCAGCAGCCCGTACTCCAGGGGCCAAGAGACCCAGTACTTC
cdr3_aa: CASSPYSRGQETQYF

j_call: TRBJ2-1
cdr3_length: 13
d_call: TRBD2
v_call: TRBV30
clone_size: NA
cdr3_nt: TGTGCCTGGAGGGGGAGGGGTTGGAATGAGCAGTTCTTC
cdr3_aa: CAWRGRGWNEQFF

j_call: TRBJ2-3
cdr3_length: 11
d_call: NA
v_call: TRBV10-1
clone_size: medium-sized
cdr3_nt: TGCGCCAGCAGTGGAATTGGTACGCAGTATTTT
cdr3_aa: CASSGIGTQYF

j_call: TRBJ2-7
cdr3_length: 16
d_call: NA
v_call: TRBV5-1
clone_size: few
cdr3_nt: TGCGCCAGCAGCTTGGCCGAATATGGCACTCGGTACGAGCAGTACTTC
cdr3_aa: CASSLAEYGTRYEQYF

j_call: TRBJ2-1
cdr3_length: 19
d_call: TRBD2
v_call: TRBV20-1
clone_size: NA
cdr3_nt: TGCAGTGCTAGATCTCGGACTAGCGGGGGGGTATCCACCTACAATGAGCAGTTCTTC
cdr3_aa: CSARSRTSGGVSTYNEQFF

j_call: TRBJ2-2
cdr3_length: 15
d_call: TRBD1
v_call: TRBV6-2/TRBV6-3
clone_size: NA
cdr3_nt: TGTGCCAGCAGTTACGGGACAGGGAGAACCGGGGAGCTGTTTTTT
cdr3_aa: CASSYGTGRTGELFF

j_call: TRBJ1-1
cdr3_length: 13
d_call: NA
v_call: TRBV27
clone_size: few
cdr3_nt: TGTGCCAGCAGTGTTGGTCGGACGGCCGGAACTTTCTTT
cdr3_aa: CASSVGRTAGTFF

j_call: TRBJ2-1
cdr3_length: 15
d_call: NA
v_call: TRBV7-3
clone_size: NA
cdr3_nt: TGTGCCAGCAGCTTAATTAGGGGAAAGGGGAATGAGCAGTTCTTC
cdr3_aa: CASSLIRGKGNEQFF

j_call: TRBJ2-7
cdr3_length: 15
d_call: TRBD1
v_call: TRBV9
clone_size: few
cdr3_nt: TGTGCCAGCAGCGCCGGTGGGACAGGGGTCTACGAGCAGTACTTC
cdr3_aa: CASSAGGTGVYEQYF

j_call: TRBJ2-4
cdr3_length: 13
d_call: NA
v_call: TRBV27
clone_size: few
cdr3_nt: TGTGCCAGCAGTGGGTCCGGGTACGACATTCAGTACTTC
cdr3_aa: CASSGSGYDIQYF

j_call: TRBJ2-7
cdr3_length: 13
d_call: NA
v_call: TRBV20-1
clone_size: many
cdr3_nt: TGCAGTGCTAGGGGCAGTAACTCCTACGAGCAGTACTTC
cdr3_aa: CSARGSNSYEQYF

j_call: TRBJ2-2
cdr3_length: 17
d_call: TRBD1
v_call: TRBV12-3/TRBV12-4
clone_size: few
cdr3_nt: TGTGCCAGCAGTGACCGAAACAGGGGTTTTCTTTCCGGGGAGCTGTTTTTT
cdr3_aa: CASSDRNRGFLSGELFF

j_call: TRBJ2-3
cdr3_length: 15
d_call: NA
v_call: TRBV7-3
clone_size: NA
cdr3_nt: TGTGCCAGCAGCTCATCCACCGGGACTACAGATACGCAGTATTTT
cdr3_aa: CASSSSTGTTDTQYF

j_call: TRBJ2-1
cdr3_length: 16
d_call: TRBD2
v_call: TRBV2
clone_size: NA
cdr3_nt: TGTGCCAGCAGTGATCAGACTAGCGGCCCCTCGGATGAGCAGTTCTTC
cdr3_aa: CASSDQTSGPSDEQFF

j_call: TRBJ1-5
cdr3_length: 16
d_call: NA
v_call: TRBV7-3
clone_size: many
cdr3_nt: TGTGCCAGCAGCCAAACGCCACCGCATAGCAATCAGCCCCAGCATTTT
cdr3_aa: CASSQTPPHSNQPQHF

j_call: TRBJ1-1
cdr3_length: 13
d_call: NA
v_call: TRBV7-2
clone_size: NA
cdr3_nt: TGTGCCAGCAGCCTGGGTCTTCCCACTGAAGCTTTCTTT
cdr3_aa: CASSLGLPTEAFF

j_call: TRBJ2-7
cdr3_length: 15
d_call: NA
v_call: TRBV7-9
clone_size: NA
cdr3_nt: TGTGCCAGCAGCTCCGGGGACACCCTACCCTACGAGCAGTACTTC
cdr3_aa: CASSSGDTLPYEQYF

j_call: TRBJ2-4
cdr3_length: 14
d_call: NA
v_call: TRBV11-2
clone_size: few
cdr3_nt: TGTGCCAGCAGCTCCCCGTGGGATGGGAACATTCAGTACTTC
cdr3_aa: CASSSPWDGNIQYF

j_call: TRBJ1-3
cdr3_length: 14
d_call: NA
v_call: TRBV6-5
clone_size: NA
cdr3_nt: TGTGCCACTTCCCCGTCTCACTCTGGAAACACCATATATTTT
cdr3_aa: CATSPSHSGNTIYF

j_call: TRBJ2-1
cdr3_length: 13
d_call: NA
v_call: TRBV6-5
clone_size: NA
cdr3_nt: TGTGCCACCGCCCGGGGGCTTGGGGATGAGCAGTTCTTC
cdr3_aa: CATARGLGDEQFF

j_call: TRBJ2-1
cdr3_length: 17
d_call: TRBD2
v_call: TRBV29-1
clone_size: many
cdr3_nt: TGCAGCGTTGATAGGGTGGGAGCGGGGGCCGCCTACAATGAGCAGTTCTTC
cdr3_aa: CSVDRVGAGAAYNEQFF

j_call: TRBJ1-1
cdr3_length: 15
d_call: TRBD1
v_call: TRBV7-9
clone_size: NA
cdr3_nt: TGTGCCAGCAGCTCGGGACAGGGGCGGGACACTGAAGCTTTCTTT
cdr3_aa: CASSSGQGRDTEAFF

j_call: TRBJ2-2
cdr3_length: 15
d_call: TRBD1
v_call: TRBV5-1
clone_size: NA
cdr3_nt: TGCGCCAGCAGCTCCGGACAGGGAATTTTCGGGGAGCTGTTTTTT
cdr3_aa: CASSSGQGIFGELFF

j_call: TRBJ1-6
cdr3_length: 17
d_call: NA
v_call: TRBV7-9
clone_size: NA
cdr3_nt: TGTGCCAGCAGCTTATCATCGTTGGGGAGATATAATTCACCCCTCCACTTT
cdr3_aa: CASSLSSLGRYNSPLHF

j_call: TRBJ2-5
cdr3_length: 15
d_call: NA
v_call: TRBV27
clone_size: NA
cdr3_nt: TGTGCCAGCAGTCCCTGGGGGACCCCGCAAGAGACCCAGTACTTC
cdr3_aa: CASSPWGTPQETQYF

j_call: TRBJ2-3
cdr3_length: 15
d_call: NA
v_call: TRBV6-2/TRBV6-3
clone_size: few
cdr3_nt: TGTGCCAGCCAACCCTTCACAGGGAGCACAGATACGCAGTATTTT
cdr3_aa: CASQPFTGSTDTQYF

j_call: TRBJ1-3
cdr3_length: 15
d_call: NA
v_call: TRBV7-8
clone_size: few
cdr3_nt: TGTGCCAGCAGCTTCGGGACGGTATCTGGAAACACCATATATTTT
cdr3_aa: CASSFGTVSGNTIYF